The rows below give T cell receptor beta chains drawn from one sample of a study of T cells in Graves' hyperthyroidism and ophthalmopathy. A single record per CDR3 protein comes from TCRdb applying MiXCR to the multiplex PCR reads. The sample holds hundreds of thousands of distinct CDR3 sequences, roughly 14% seen once. Sequenced: blood. These TCRs come from a woman aged 25 to 39 with Graves' hyperthyroidism. CDR3s include the opening cysteine and the closing phenylalanine or tryptophan. Fields, in order: CDR3 protein, CDR3 DNA, V gene, clone size, D gene, J gene. D genes are given only for firm matches. The size field is filled for only some rows; it gives once, few, many or a size class.

CDR3aa: CASSPLKGSYNSPLHF
CDR3nt: TGTGCCAGCAGTCCCCTCAAGGGCTCCTATAATTCACCCCTCCACTTT
v_gene: TRBV28
abundance: many
d_gene: NA
j_gene: TRBJ1-6

CDR3aa: CASIDGMPGAETQYF
CDR3nt: TGTGCCAGCATTGATGGTATGCCGGGGGCAGAGACCCAGTACTTC
v_gene: TRBV2
abundance: NA
d_gene: NA
j_gene: TRBJ2-5

CDR3aa: CASSGRHTAAFF
CDR3nt: TGTGCCAGCTCAGGACGACACACTGCAGCTTTCTTT
v_gene: TRBV18
abundance: NA
d_gene: NA
j_gene: TRBJ1-1

CDR3aa: CASSDWGSSSYEQYF
CDR3nt: TGTGCCAGCAGTGATTGGGGGAGCAGCTCCTACGAGCAGTACTTC
v_gene: TRBV6-1
abundance: many
d_gene: NA
j_gene: TRBJ2-7

CDR3aa: CSARSLAGAGYEQYF
CDR3nt: TGCAGTGCTAGATCGCTAGCGGGAGCTGGGTACGAGCAGTACTTC
v_gene: TRBV20-1
abundance: many
d_gene: TRBD2
j_gene: TRBJ2-7

CDR3aa: CASSSQRAKNIQYF
CDR3nt: TGTGCCAGCAGCTCCCAGCGGGCCAAAAACATTCAGTACTTC
v_gene: TRBV6-2/TRBV6-3
abundance: NA
d_gene: NA
j_gene: TRBJ2-4

CDR3aa: CASSSREKQYEQYF
CDR3nt: TGTGCCAGCAGTTCCCGGGAAAAACAATACGAGCAGTACTTC
v_gene: TRBV27
abundance: NA
d_gene: NA
j_gene: TRBJ2-7

CDR3aa: CAFNRAYEQYF
CDR3nt: TGTGCCTTTAACAGGGCGTACGAGCAGTACTTC
v_gene: TRBV30
abundance: many
d_gene: NA
j_gene: TRBJ2-7

CDR3aa: CASRRTGGGPGELFF
CDR3nt: TGTGCCAGCAGGAGGACAGGGGGTGGTCCCGGGGAGCTGTTTTTT
v_gene: TRBV7-9
abundance: NA
d_gene: TRBD1
j_gene: TRBJ2-2

CDR3aa: CSAQPGTQETQYF
CDR3nt: TGCAGTGCTCAACCCGGGACTCAAGAGACCCAGTACTTC
v_gene: TRBV20-1
abundance: NA
d_gene: NA
j_gene: TRBJ2-5

CDR3aa: CASSLGTSGRLEETQYF
CDR3nt: TGTGCCAGCAGCCTTGGGACTAGCGGGCGACTGGAAGAGACCCAGTACTTC
v_gene: TRBV7-9
abundance: NA
d_gene: TRBD2
j_gene: TRBJ2-5

CDR3aa: CSAKKVDTQYF
CDR3nt: TGCAGTGCTAAGAAGGTGGATACGCAGTATTTT
v_gene: TRBV20-1
abundance: NA
d_gene: NA
j_gene: TRBJ2-3